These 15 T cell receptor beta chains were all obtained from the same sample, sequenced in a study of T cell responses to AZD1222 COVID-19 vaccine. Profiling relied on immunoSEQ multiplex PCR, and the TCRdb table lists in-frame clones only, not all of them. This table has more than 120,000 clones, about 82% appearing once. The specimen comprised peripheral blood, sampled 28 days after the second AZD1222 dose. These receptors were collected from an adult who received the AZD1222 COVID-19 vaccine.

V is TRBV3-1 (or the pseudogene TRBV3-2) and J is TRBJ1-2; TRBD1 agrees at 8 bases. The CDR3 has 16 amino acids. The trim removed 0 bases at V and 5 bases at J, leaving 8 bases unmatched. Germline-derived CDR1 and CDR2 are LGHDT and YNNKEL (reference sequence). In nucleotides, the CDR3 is TGTGCCAGCAGCCAAGACCCGGACAGGGCTAGATATGGCTACACCTTC. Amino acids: CASSQDPDRARYGYTF.

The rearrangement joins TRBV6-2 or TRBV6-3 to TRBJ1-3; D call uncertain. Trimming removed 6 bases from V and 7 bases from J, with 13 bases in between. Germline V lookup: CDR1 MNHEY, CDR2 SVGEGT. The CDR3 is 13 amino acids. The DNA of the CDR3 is TGTGCCAGCAGCCGCGCCGCGGGCAACACCATATATTTT. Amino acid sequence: CASSRAAGNTIYF.

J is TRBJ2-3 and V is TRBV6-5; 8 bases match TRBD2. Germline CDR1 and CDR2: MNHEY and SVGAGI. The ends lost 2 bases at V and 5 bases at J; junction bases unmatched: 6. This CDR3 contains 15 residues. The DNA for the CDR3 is TGTGCCAGCAGTTACGAAGCGGGGGTGGAAGATACGCAGTATTTT. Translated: CASSYEAGVEDTQYF.

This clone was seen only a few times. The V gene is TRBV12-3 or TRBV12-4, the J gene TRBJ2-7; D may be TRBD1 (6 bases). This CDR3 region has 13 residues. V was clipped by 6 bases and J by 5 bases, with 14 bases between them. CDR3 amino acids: CASSDRIRNEQYF. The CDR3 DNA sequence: TGTGCCAGCAGCGACAGGATTCGGAACGAGCAGTACTTC.

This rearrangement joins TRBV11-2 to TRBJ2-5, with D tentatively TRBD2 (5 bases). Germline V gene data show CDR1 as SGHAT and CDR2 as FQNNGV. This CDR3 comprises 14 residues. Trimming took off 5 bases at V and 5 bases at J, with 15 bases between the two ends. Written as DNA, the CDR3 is TGTGCCAGCAGCCCCGCGGGTACTAGGGAGACCCAGTACTTC. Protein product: CASSPAGTRETQYF.

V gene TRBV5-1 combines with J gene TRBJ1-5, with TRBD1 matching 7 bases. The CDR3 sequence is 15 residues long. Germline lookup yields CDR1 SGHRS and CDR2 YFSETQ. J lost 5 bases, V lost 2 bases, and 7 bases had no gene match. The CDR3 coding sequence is TGCGCCAGCAGCTTCGACACAGGGGCGGATCAGCCCCAGCATTTT. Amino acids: CASSFDTGADQPQHF. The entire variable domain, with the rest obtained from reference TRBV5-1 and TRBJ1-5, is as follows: KAGVTQTPRYLIKTRGQQVTLSCSPISGHRSVSWYQQTPGQGLQFLFEYFSETQRNKGNFPGRFSGRQFSNSRSEMNVSTLELGDSALYLCASSFDTGADQPQHFGDGTRLSIL.

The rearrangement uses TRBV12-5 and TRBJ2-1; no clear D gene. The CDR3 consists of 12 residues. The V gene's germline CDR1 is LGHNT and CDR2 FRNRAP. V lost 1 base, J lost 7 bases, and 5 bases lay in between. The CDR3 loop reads CASGLAANEQFF. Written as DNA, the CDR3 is TGTGCTAGTGGTTTGGCAGCAAATGAGCAGTTCTTC.

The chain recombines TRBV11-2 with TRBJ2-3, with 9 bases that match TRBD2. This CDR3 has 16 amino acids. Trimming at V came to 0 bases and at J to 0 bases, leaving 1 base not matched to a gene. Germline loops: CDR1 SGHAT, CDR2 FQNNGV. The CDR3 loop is CASSLDLAGSTDTQYF. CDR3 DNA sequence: TGTGCCAGCAGCTTAGATCTAGCGGGGAGCACAGATACGCAGTATTTT.

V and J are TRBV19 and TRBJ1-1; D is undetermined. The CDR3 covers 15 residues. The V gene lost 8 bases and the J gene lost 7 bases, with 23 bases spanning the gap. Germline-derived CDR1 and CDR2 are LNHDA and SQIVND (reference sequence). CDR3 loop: CASHTSPGGVSEAFF. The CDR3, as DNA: TGTGCCAGTCACACTTCCCCGGGAGGAGTAAGTGAAGCTTTCTTT.

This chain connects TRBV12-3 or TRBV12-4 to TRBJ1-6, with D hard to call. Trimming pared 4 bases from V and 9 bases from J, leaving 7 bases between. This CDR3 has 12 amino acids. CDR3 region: CASSSGGSPLHF. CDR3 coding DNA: TGTGCCAGCAGTTCCGGTGGTTCACCCCTCCACTTT.

CDR3 DNA: TGTGCCAGCAGTCAGAGGAGAGGACTGTTTTTT. This gives the protein CASSQRRGLFF. This rearrangement joins TRBV3-1 (or the pseudogene TRBV3-2) to TRBJ1-4; no clear D gene. Germline CDR1 and CDR2: LGHDT and YNNKEL (reference sequence). The V and J ends lost 6 bases and 13 bases respectively, with 12 bases between them. This CDR3 contains 11 residues.

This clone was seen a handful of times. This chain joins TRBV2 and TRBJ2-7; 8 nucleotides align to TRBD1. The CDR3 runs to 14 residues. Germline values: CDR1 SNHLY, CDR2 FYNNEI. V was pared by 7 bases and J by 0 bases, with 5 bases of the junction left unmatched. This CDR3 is CASNAGQVSYEQYF. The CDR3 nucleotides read TGTGCCAGCAATGCGGGACAGGTCTCCTACGAGCAGTACTTC.

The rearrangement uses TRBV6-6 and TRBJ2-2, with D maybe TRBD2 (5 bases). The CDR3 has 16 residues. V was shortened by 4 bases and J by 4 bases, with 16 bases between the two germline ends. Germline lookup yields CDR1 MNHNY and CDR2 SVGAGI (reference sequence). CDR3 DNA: TGTGCCAGCAGTTTCGAGGGCGCCAGACTCACCGGGGAGCTGTTTTTT. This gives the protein CASSFEGARLTGELFF.

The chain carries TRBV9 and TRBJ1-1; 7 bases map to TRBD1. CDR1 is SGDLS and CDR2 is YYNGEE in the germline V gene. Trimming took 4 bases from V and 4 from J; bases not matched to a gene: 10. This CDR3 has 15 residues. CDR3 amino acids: CASSRGGAGGTEAFF. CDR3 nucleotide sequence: TGTGCCAGCAGCCGAGGGGGCGCGGGAGGCACTGAAGCTTTCTTT.

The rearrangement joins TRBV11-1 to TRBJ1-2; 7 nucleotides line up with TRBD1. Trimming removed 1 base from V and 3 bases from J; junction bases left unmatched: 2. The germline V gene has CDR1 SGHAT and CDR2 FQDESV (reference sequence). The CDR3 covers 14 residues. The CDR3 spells CASSLEGGDYGYTF. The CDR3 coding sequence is TGTGCCAGCAGCTTAGAAGGGGGCGACTATGGCTACACCTTC.